This TCR beta chain was sequenced during a study of blood T cell repertoires in COVID-19. Background on the study: Researchers got acute and convalescent COVID-19 samples from the United States, Italy and Spain. T cells, B-cell-depleted T cells, or PBMCs supplied cDNA or gDNA.

The CDR3 runs 11 residues. Germline-derived CDR1 and CDR2 are MNHEY and SVGAGI. V dropped 5 bases and J dropped 3 bases, with 4 bases sitting between them. Per the original data handling: By means of reference gene primer amplification, nucleated cell counts were estimated. Measured with immunoSEQ multiplex PCR; TCRdb has only the in-frame clones, and not every one. That table is the source of V, J and clone size, and D and trimming were worked out from the DNA. The table includes under 100,000 clones, around 87% detected once. Sequenced input: peripheral blood. V is TRBV6-5 and J is TRBJ2-5; no reliable D call. This TCR was recovered from a male donor with acute or convalescent COVID-19. The CDR3 DNA follows: TGTGCCAGCAGTCCCAAAGAGACCCAGTACTTC. Its protein product is CASSPKETQYF.